The 9 T cell receptor beta chains in this list originate from one sample, sequenced in a study of CD4 T cells in relation to SARS-CoV-2 and coronaviruses. Their recognized antigens are unknown. Data came from immunoSEQ multiplex PCR; TCRdb stores just in-frame clones and leaves some out. The sample records 38,000 or so clones, 60% to 80% being singletons. Specimen: memory CD4+ T cells from PBMCs, cultured in vitro. All receptors come from an adult with COVID-19.

This clone appeared a single time. This chain's CDR3 is CASSLRDLLSSTNEKLFF. The DNA for the CDR3 is TGTGCCAGCAGCTTACGCGACCTCCTATCATCAACTAATGAAAAACTGTTTTTT. The chain joins TRBV7-9 to TRBJ1-4; D is ambiguous. Per the germline V gene, CDR1 is SEHNR and CDR2 is FQNEAQ (reference sequence). The V and J ends lost 2 bases and 0 bases respectively, with 16 bases between them. This CDR3 is built from 18 residues.

This clone was counted a single time. This chain links TRBV10-3 with TRBJ2-1; D is tentatively TRBD1 or TRBD2 (5 bases each). The V end lost 3 bases, the J end lost 4 bases, and 10 bases lay between the germline ends. This CDR3 region has 14 residues. The germline gives CDR1 ENHRY, CDR2 SYGVKD. CDR3 in DNA: TGTGCCATCAGTGACCCGGGACGATACAATGAGCAGTTCTTC. Protein: CAISDPGRYNEQFF.

The chain is built from TRBV28 and TRBJ2-7; 8 nucleotides align to TRBD2. This CDR3 is 16 amino acids long. Germline V gene data show CDR1 as MDHEN and CDR2 as SYDVKM. V shed 7 bases and J 6 bases; nucleotides not matched to a gene: 17. In nucleotides, the CDR3 is TGTGCCAGCACCTCATATCCGGGACTAGATGCGCGCGAGCAGTACTTC. Translation gives CASTSYPGLDAREQYF.

CDR3 loop: CASSLSGTGVHEQFF. CDR3 bases: TGTGCCAGCAGCTTATCGGGGACAGGGGTTCATGAGCAGTTCTTC. The chain combines TRBV7-6 with TRBJ2-1; 10 bases agree with TRBD1. This CDR3 spans 15 amino acids. The trim removed 2 bases at V and 8 bases at J, leaving 6 bases unmatched. From germline, CDR1 is SGHVS and CDR2 FNYEAQ.

This chain uses TRBV27 with TRBJ2-7; D possibly corresponds to TRBD2 (6 bases). The length of the CDR3 is 16 residues. Trimming took off 6 bases at V and 0 bases at J, with 18 bases between the two ends. CDR1 and CDR2 from the germline V gene are MNHEY and SMNVEV (reference sequence). As DNA, the CDR3 is TGTGCCAGCAGACGGTCATTAGCGGCTAGCTCCTACGAGCAGTACTTC. Protein: CASRRSLAASSYEQYF.

The chain has TRBV7-2 and TRBJ2-7; 9 bases line up with TRBD2. The CDR3 length is 18 residues. From germline, CDR1 is SGHTA and CDR2 FQGNSA. V was pared by 5 bases and J by 0 bases, with 14 bases of the junction left unmatched. In DNA form, the CDR3 reads TGTGCCAGCAGCGTAACCGGGACTAGCTCAATGAGCTCCTACGAGCAGTACTTC. This encodes CASSVTGTSSMSSYEQYF.

In regard to this clone: Its ends do not fully match the called genes, so a read error is possible. The chain joins TRBV29-1 to TRBJ2-5; no reliable D call. The V gene's germline CDR1 is SQVTM and CDR2 ANQGSEA. This CDR3 has 9 amino acids. The CDR3, as DNA: TGCAGCGTTCAAGAGACCCAGTACTTC. It encodes CSVQETQYF. Combining the CDR3 with reference TRBV29-1 and TRBJ2-5 gives the whole variable domain SAVISQKPSRDICQRGTSLTIQCQVDSQVTMMFWYRQQPGQSLTLIATANQGSEATYESGFVIDKFPISRPNLTFSTLTVSNMSPEDSSIYLCSVQETQYFGPGTRLLVL.

The gene calls are TRBV7-9 and TRBJ2-3; no reliable D call. Trimming stripped 5 bases from V and 0 bases from J, with 6 bases between. Per germline, CDR1 SEHNR and CDR2 FQNEAQ (reference sequence). The CDR3 spans 13 residues. The CDR3 nucleotides are TGTGCCAGCAGCGCCTCTAGCACAGATACGCAGTATTTT. Protein: CASSASSTDTQYF.

This clone was observed a few times. The J gene is TRBJ2-1, the V gene TRBV5-4; 9 bases match TRBD2. The length of the CDR3 is 15 residues. The V segment lost 0 bases and the J segment 5 bases; nucleotides outside the gene matches: 3. CDR1 and CDR2 from the germline V gene are SGHNT and YYREEE (reference sequence). The DNA of the CDR3 is TGTGCCAGCAGCTTGGGTCTAGCGGGAAACAATGAGCAGTTCTTC. Translating it yields CASSLGLAGNNEQFF. Complete variable domain (other parts from reference TRBV5-4 and TRBJ2-1): ETGVTQSPTHLIKTRGQQVTLRCSSQSGHNTVSWYQQALGQGPQFIFQYYREEENGRGNFPPRFSGLQFPNYSSELNVNALELDDSALYLCASSLGLAGNNEQFFGPGTRLTVL.